This T cell receptor beta chain was sequenced during a study of cytomegalovirus exposure and HLA in healthy donors. Germline V gene lookup returns CDR1 SGHDT and CDR2 YYEEEE. The CDR3 has 15 residues. The V end was cut by 4 bases, the J end by 0 bases, with 11 bases between. For this clone: Antigen: not known.

Study-wide results and limits: Common viral pathogens were later found to be apparently linked to several of the most significant clusters. Sequence variants that were highly shared formed a cluster that was likely a sequencing artifact.

The PCR employed 60 Vbeta primers together with 13 Jbeta primers. The data were produced by immunoSEQ multiplex PCR, yet TCRdb's version contains in-frame clones alone and is incomplete. Of 200,000 or so clones listed, about 77% are singletons. The genes are TRBV5-6 and TRBJ2-1, with a weak D call TRBD1 (6 bases). The source is a woman in her twenties or thirties in good health and CMV-seropositive. Sequences were obtained from PBMCs. The CDR3 is CASSLGASSYNEQFF. CDR3 nucleotides: TGTGCCAGCAGCCTGGGGGCGAGCTCCTACAATGAGCAGTTCTTC.